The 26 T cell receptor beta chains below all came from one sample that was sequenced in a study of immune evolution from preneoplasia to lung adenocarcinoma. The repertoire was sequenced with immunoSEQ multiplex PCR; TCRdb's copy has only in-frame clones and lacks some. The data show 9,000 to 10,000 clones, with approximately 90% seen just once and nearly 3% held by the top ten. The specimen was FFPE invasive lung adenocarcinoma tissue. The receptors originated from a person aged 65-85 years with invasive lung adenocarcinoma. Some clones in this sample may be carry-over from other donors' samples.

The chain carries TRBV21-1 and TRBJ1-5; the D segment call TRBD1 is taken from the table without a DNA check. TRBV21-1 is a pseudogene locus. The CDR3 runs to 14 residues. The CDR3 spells CASSKSIGDQPQHF. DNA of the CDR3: TGTGCCAGCAGCAAATCGATAGGGGATCAGCCCCAGCATTTT.

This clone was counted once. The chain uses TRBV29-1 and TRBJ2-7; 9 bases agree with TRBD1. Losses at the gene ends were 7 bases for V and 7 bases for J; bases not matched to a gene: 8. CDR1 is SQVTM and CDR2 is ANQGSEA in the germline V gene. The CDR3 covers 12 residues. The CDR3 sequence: CSASKQGAEQYF. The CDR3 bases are TGCAGCGCCTCAAAACAGGGGGCAGAGCAGTACTTC.

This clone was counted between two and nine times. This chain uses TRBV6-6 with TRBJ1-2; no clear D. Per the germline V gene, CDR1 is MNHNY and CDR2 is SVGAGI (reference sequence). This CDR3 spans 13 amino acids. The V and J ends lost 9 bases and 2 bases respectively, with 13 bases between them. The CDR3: CASTILGNYGYTF. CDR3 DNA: TGTGCCAGTACGATACTAGGGAACTATGGCTACACCTTC.

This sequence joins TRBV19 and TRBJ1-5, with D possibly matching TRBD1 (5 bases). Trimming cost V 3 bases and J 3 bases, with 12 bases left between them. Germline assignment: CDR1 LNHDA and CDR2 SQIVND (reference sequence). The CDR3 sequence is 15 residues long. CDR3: CASSILDSINQPQHF. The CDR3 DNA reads TGTGCCAGTAGTATTTTAGACAGTATCAATCAGCCCCAGCATTTT.

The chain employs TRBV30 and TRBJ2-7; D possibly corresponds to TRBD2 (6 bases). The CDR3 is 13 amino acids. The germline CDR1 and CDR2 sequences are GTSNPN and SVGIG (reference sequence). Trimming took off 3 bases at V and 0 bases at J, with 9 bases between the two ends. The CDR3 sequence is CAWRGGTSYEQYF. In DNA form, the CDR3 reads TGTGCCTGGAGGGGCGGGACCTCCTACGAGCAGTACTTC.

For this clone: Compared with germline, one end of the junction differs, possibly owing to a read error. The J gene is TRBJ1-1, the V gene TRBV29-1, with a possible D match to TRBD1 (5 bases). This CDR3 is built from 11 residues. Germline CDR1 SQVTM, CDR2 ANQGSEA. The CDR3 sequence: CSVEDRGRGRF. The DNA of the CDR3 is TGCAGCGTTGAAGACCGGGGCCGGGGTCGGTTT.

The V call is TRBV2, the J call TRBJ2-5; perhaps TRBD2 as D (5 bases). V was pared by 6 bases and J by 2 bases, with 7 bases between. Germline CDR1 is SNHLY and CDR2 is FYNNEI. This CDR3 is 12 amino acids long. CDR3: CASSPGQETQYF. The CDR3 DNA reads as TGTGCCAGCAGCCCGGGGCAAGAGACCCAGTACTTC.

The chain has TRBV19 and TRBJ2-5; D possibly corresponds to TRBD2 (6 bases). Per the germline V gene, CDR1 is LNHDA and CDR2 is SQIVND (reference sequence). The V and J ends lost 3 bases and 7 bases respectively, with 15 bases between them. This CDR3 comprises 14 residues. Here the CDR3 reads CASSMGGGVGTQYF. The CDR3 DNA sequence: TGTGCCAGTAGTATGGGAGGAGGCGTAGGGACCCAGTACTTC. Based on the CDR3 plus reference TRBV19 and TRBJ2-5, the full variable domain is DGGITQSPKYLFRKEGQNVTLSCEQNLNHDAMYWYRQDPGQGLRLIYYSQIVNDFQKGDIAEGYSVSREKKESFPLTVTSAQKNPTAFYLCASSMGGGVGTQYFGPGTRLLVL.

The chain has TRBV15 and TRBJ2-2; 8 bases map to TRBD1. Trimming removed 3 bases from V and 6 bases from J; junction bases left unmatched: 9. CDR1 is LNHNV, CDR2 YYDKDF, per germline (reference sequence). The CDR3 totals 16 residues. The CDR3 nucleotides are TGTGCCACCAGCAGGGCGGACAGGGCTGTAGCCGGGGAGCTGTTTTTT. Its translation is CATSRADRAVAGELFF. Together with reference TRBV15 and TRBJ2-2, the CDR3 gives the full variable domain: DAMVIQNPRYQVTQFGKPVTLSCSQTLNHNVMYWYQQKSSQAPKLLFHYYDKDFNNEADTPDNFQSRRPNTSFCFLDIRSPGLGDTAMYLCATSRADRAVAGELFFGEGSRLTVL.

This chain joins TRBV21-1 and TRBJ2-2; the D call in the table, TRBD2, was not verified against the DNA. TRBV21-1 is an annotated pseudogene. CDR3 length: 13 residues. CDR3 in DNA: TGTGCCAGCAGCATCGTAGCCACCGGGGAGCTGTTTTTT. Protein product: CASSIVATGELFF.

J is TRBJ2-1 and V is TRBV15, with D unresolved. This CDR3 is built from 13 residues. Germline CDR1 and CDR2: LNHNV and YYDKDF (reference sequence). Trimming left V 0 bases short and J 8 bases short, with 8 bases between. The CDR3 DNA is TGTGCCACCAGCAGAGATCTTGGCGATGAGCAGTTCTTC. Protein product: CATSRDLGDEQFF.

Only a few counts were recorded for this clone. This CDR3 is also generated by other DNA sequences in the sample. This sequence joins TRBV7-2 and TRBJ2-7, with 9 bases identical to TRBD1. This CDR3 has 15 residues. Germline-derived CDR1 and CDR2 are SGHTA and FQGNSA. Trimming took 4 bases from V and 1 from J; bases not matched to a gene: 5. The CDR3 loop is CASSSGGTGSYEQYF. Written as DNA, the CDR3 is TGTGCCAGCAGCTCAGGAGGGACAGGGTCCTACGAGCAGTACTTC.

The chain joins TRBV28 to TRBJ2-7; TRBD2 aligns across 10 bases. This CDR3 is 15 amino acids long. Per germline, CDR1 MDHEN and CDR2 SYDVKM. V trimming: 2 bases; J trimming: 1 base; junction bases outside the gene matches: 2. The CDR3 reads CASSLSGRGSYEQYF. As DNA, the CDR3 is TGTGCCAGCAGTTTAAGCGGGAGGGGGTCCTACGAGCAGTACTTC. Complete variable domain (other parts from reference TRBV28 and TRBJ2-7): DVKVTQSSRYLVKRTGEKVFLECVQDMDHENMFWYRQDPGLGLRLIYFSYDVKMKEKGDIPEGYSVSREKKERFSLILESASTNQTSMYLCASSLSGRGSYEQYFGPGTRLTVT.

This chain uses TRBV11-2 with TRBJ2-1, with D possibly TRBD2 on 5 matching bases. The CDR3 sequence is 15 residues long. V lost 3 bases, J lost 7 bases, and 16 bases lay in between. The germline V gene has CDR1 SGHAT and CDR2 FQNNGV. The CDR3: CASSFLPSGRNEQFF. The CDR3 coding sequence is TGTGCCAGCAGCTTCCTTCCCTCGGGGAGAAATGAGCAGTTCTTC.

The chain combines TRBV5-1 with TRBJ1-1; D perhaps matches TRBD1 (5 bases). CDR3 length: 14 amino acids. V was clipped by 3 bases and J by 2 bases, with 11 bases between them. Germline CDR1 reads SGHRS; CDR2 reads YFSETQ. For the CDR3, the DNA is TGCGCCAGCAGCTCGGACGGACAAAACACTGAAGCTTTCTTT. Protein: CASSSDGQNTEAFF. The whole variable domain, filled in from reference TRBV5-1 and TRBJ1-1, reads KAGVTQTPRYLIKTRGQQVTLSCSPISGHRSVSWYQQTPGQGLQFLFEYFSETQRNKGNFPGRFSGRQFSNSRSEMNVSTLELGDSALYLCASSSDGQNTEAFFGQGTRLTVV.

The CDR3 DNA sequence: TGTGCCAGCAGCTTGATGGTCCACCAAGAGACCCAGTACTTC. Amino acids: CASSLMVHQETQYF. J is TRBJ2-5 and V is TRBV5-5; D remains ambiguous. CDR1 and CDR2 from the germline V gene are SGHKS and YYEKEE (reference sequence). Trimming took off 1 base at V and 0 bases at J, with 7 bases between the two ends. CDR3 length: 14 residues.

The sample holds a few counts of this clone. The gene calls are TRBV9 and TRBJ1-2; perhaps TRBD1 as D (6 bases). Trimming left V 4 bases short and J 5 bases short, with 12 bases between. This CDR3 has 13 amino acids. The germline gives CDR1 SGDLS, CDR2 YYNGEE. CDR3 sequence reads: CASSPQGRYGYTF. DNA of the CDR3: TGTGCCAGCAGCCCGCAGGGGAGGTATGGCTACACCTTC.

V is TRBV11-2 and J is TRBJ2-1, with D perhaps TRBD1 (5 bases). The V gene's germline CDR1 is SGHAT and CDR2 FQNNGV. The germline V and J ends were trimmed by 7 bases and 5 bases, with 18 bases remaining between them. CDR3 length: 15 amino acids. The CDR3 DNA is TGTGCCAGCACCCCACGCCAGGGCCGGGACAATGAGCAGTTCTTC. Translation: CASTPRQGRDNEQFF.

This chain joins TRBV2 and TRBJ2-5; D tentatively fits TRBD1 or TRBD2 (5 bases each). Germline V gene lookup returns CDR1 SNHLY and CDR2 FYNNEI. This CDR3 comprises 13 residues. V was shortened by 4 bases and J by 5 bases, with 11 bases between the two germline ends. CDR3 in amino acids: CASSARGGETQYF. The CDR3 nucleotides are TGTGCCAGCAGTGCGAGGGGTGGGGAGACCCAGTACTTC.

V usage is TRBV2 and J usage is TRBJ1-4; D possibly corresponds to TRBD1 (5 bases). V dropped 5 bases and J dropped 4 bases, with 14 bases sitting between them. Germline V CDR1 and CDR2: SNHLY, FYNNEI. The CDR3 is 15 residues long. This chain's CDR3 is CASSKGGTDNEKLFF. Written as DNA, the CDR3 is TGTGCCAGCAGTAAAGGAGGGACGGATAATGAAAAACTGTTTTTT.

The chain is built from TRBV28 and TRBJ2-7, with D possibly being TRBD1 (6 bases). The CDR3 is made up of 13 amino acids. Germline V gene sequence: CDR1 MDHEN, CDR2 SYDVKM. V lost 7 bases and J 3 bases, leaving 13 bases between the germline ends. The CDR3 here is CASTPGQIYEQYF. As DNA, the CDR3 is TGTGCCAGCACGCCGGGACAAATCTACGAGCAGTACTTC.

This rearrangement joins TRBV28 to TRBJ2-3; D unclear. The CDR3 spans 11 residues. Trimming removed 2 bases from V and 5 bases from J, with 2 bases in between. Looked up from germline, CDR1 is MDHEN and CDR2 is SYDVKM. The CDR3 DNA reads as TGTGCCAGCAGTTTAATAGATACGCAGTATTTT. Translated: CASSLIDTQYF.

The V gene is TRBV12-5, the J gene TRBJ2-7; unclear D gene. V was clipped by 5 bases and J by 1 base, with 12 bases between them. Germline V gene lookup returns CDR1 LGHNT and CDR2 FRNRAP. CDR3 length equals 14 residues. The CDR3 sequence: CASGRIKGSYEQYF. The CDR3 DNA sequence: TGTGCTAGTGGTCGAATTAAGGGATCCTACGAGCAGTACTTC.

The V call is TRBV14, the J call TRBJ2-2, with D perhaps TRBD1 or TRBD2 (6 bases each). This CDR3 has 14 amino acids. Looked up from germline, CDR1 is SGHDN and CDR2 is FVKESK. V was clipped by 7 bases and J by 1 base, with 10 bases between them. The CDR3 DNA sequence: TGTGCCAGCAAAGGGGGGATGAACACCGGGGAGCTGTTTTTT. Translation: CASKGGMNTGELFF.

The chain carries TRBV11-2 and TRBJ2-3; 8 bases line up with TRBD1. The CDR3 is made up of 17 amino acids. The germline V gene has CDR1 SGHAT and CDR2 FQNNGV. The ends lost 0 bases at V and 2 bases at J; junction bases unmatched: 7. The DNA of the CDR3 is TGTGCCAGCAGCTTAGATCCAACAGGGGGAATCACAGATACGCAGTATTTT. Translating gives CASSLDPTGGITDTQYF.

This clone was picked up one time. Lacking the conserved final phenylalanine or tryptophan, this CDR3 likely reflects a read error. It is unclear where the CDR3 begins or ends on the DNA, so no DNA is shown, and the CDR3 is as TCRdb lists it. This CDR3 reads CASSEVGGRFGSAT. The genes are TRBV6-1 and TRBJ1-1. Germline V CDR1 and CDR2: MNHNS, SASEGT. The length of the CDR3 is 14 amino acids, counting both ends.